The 3 T cell receptor beta chains in this list originate from one sample, sequenced in a study of a mutant IDH1 vaccine in newly diagnosed glioma. Here immunoSEQ multiplex PCR was the method, and the copy in TCRdb shows in-frame clones only, minus some. This sample has about 98,000 clones, with 70% to 90% found just once. Time point defined: baseline, week 1 (first vaccination visit). Treatment defined: pre-vaccination baseline after standard-of-care therapy. Specimen: PBMCs, collected from a glioma patient treated with radiotherapy, temozolomide or both. The origin of the receptors is a woman aged 45-65 years with glioma.

The chain combines TRBV11-2 with TRBJ2-7; the D gene is possibly TRBD1 (5 bases). Germline-derived CDR1 and CDR2 are SGHAT and FQNNGV. Trimming removed 2 bases at V and 0 bases at J, with 8 bases between. This CDR3 region has 14 residues. In DNA, the CDR3 is TGTGCCAGCAGCTTATATCAGGGCTCCTACGAGCAGTACTTC. Protein sequence: CASSLYQGSYEQYF.

The genes are TRBV28 and TRBJ1-2; D unresolved. Germline V gene sequence: CDR1 MDHEN, CDR2 SYDVKM. There are 12 residues in the CDR3. Trimming took 5 bases from V and 5 from J, leaving 9 bases between them. The DNA of the CDR3 is TGTGCCAGCAGTAGACCTCTATATGGCTACACCTTC. It translates to CASSRPLYGYTF.

The CDR3 region has the DNA TGTGCCAGCAGCCCCAGAGGGGGGCTAGCGGGAGGGGCAAATACGCAGTATTTT. It is translated as CASSPRGGLAGGANTQYF. The chain links TRBV7-3 to TRBJ2-3, with 12 bases aligning to TRBD2. This CDR3 spans 18 amino acids. Trimming took 5 bases from V and 7 from J; bases not matched to a gene: 16. Germline CDR1 reads SGHTA; CDR2 reads FQGTGA.